Described below is a single T cell receptor beta chain sequence and its context. Everyone who took part was roughly 18 to 90 years old, and they came from 20 to 25 US areas. Participant reports of clinical history set cohort assignment. The CDR3 extends over 14 amino acids. CDR1 MNHEY and CDR2 SVGAGI come from the germline V gene. V was clipped by 7 bases and J by 3 bases; unmatched bases: 3. These data are taken from a study of blood T cell repertoires in COVID-19. Study-wide context: Donors in the United States, Italy and Spain gave samples during acute or convalescent COVID-19.

Original processing notes: Amplification of reference gene primers was used by the study to estimate nucleated cell counts. Libraries were prepared by immunoSEQ multiplex PCR; TCRdb keeps only in-frame clonotypes and omits some of them. The V and J calls and clone size are taken from that table; D and trimming were inferred from the DNA. The table has 95,000 to 150,000 clones, 84% seen once. What was sequenced was PBMCs or T cells enriched from blood (not recorded which). The chain links TRBV6-5 to TRBJ2-1, with 10 positions matching TRBD1. The sequence derives from a woman in her thirties who had recovered from COVID-19. The CDR3 bases are TGTGCCAGCACCCGGGACAGGGGCTACAATGAGCAGTTCTTC. Its protein product is CASTRDRGYNEQFF.